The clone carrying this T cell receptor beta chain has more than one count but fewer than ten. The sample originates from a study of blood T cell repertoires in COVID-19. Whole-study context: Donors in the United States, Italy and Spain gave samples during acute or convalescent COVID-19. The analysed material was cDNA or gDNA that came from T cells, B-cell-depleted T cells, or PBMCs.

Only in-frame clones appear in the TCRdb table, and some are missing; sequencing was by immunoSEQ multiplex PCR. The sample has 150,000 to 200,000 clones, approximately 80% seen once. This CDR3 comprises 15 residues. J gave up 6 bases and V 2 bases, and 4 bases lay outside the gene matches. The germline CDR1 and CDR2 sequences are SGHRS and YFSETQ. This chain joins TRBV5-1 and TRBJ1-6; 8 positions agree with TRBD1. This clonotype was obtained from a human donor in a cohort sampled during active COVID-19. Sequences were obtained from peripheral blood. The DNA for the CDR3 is TGCGCCAGCAGCTTTGGACAGGGTTCTAATTCACCCCTCCACTTT. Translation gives CASSFGQGSNSPLHF.